These 16 T cell receptor beta chains were all obtained from the same sample, sequenced in a study of blood T cell repertoires in COVID-19. Sequenced by immunoSEQ multiplex PCR; TCRdb stores in-frame clones only, minus some. The sample shows roughly 42,000 clones, roughly nine tenths of them seen only once. Sequencing input: peripheral blood. The receptor set was obtained from a man aged 30-40 years with active or convalescent COVID-19.

This chain links TRBV11-2 with TRBJ2-7; D may be TRBD1 (6 bases). The CDR3 is made up of 14 amino acids. Germline CDR1 SGHAT, CDR2 FQNNGV. Trimming took off 1 base at V and 5 bases at J, with 12 bases between the two ends. The CDR3 DNA reads as TGTGCCAGCAGCTTAGTACAGGGCGGTCACGAGCAGTACTTC. Amino acid sequence: CASSLVQGGHEQYF.

V usage is TRBV10-3 and J usage is TRBJ2-5, with TRBD1 matching over 9 bases. Germline V CDR1 and CDR2: ENHRY, SYGVKD. The CDR3 extends over 16 amino acids. With V trimmed by 0 bases and J by 2 bases, 4 bases remained unmatched. The CDR3 region is CAISESTGGWQETQYF. CDR3 nucleotide sequence: TGTGCCATCAGTGAGTCGACAGGGGGGTGGCAAGAGACCCAGTACTTC.

The chain has TRBV24-1 and TRBJ2-3, with D perhaps TRBD1 (5 bases). This CDR3 spans 15 amino acids. Per the germline V gene, CDR1 is KGHDR and CDR2 is SFDVKD. Trimming cost V 3 bases and J 1 base, with 10 bases left between them. Here the CDR3 reads CATSDPGIGTDTQYF. The CDR3, as DNA: TGTGCCACCAGTGATCCAGGGATTGGCACAGATACGCAGTATTTT.

V is TRBV5-1 and J is TRBJ2-2; D is unclear. V lost 1 base and J lost 5, with 24 bases in between. Germline CDR1 and CDR2: SGHRS and YFSETQ. The CDR3 consists of 19 residues. The CDR3 here is CASSLKAWAGLVLTGELFF. The CDR3 DNA reads TGCGCCAGCAGCTTGAAGGCATGGGCAGGCCTTGTCCTGACCGGGGAGCTGTTTTTT.

A few counts support this clone. The chain couples TRBV30 to TRBJ1-6; D is uncertain. V was clipped by 0 bases and J by 0 bases, with 6 bases between them. This CDR3 spans 15 amino acids. CDR1 is GTSNPN and CDR2 is SVGIG in the germline V gene (reference sequence). The CDR3 loop is CAWSVPSSYNSPLHF. Here the CDR3 DNA reads TGTGCCTGGAGTGTACCTAGCTCCTATAATTCACCCCTCCACTTT. The entire variable domain, with the rest obtained from reference TRBV30 and TRBJ1-6, is as follows: SQTIHQWPATLVQPVGSPLSLECTVEGTSNPNLYWYRQAAGRGLQLLFYSVGIGQISSEVPQNLSASRPQDRQFILSSKKLLLSDSGFYLCAWSVPSSYNSPLHFGNGTRLTVT.

J is TRBJ2-7 and V is TRBV12-3 or TRBV12-4, with TRBD1 matching 8 bases. Trimming took 4 bases from V and 7 from J; bases not matched to a gene: 6. CDR3 length equals 13 residues. The CDR3 reads CASSSQGAWEQYF. The CDR3 DNA reads as TGTGCCAGCAGTTCTCAGGGGGCGTGGGAGCAGTACTTC.

The chain joins TRBV24-1 to TRBJ2-1; 9 positions match TRBD1. The CDR3 loop spans 16 amino acids. The germline V gene encodes CDR1 KGHDR and CDR2 SFDVKD. V lost 4 bases, J lost 7 bases, and 10 bases stayed unmatched. The CDR3, as DNA: TGTGCCACCAGTGACCGGCCGGGACAGGGTTTGAATGAGCAGTTCTTC. This encodes CATSDRPGQGLNEQFF.

This clone is a singleton in its sample. The chain recombines TRBV18 with TRBJ1-5, with TRBD1 identical over 7 bases. The V segment lost 2 bases and the J segment 6 bases; nucleotides outside the gene matches: 4. Germline CDR1 KGHSH, CDR2 LQKENI. The CDR3 has 14 amino acids. Written as DNA, the CDR3 is TGTGCCAGCTCACCAGGCCGGGACAGTCAGCCCCAGCATTTT. It specifies CASSPGRDSQPQHF.

This clone was seen a single time. The chain recombines TRBV24-1 with TRBJ2-1, with D possibly TRBD2 on 6 matching bases. This CDR3 region has 12 residues. Trimming removed 0 bases from V and 14 bases from J, with 10 bases in between. Looked up from germline, CDR1 is KGHDR and CDR2 is SFDVKD. The DNA of the CDR3 is TGTGCCACCAGTGATTTGATGGGGGAGGAGTTCTTC. Its translation is CATSDLMGEEFF.

In nucleotides, the CDR3 is TGTGCCAGCAGCACCGGGACAGACCTCTATGGCTACACCTTC. Encoded protein: CASSTGTDLYGYTF. The chain combines TRBV7-9 with TRBJ1-2; 7 nucleotides match TRBD1. Germline loops: CDR1 SEHNR, CDR2 FQNEAQ (reference sequence). The length of the CDR3 is 14 residues. V dropped 5 bases and J dropped 4; count of bases not matched to a gene: 7.

This sequence joins TRBV11-2 and TRBJ1-6; TRBD1 aligns across 7 bases. Germline V CDR1 and CDR2: SGHAT, FQNNGV. This CDR3 comprises 18 residues. J was trimmed by 0 bases and V by 5 bases; bases with no gene match: 10. Here the CDR3 reads CASSPRTGLSSYNSPLHF. The CDR3 DNA is TGTGCCAGCAGCCCGCGGACAGGACTTAGCTCCTATAATTCACCCCTCCACTTT.

Note on this clone: Other DNA sequences in this specimen translate into the identical CDR3. This chain joins TRBV5-1 and TRBJ2-2; TRBD2 might be the D (6 bases). The CDR3 length is 16 residues. Looked up from germline, CDR1 is SGHRS and CDR2 is YFSETQ. V was clipped by 4 bases and J by 1 base, with 14 bases between them. The CDR3 DNA is TGCGCCAGCAGCCCCCGGGGTAGCGGGAACACCGGGGAGCTGTTTTTT. Translated: CASSPRGSGNTGELFF. The full variable domain, rest sourced from reference TRBV5-1 and TRBJ2-2, is KAGVTQTPRYLIKTRGQQVTLSCSPISGHRSVSWYQQTPGQGLQFLFEYFSETQRNKGNFPGRFSGRQFSNSRSEMNVSTLELGDSALYLCASSPRGSGNTGELFFGEGSRLTVL.

The gene calls are TRBV24-1 and TRBJ2-1, with TRBD1 matching over 7 bases. The CDR3 is made up of 13 amino acids. The V and J ends lost 9 bases and 8 bases, in that order; junction bases with no gene match: 9. The germline V gene encodes CDR1 KGHDR and CDR2 SFDVKD. For the CDR3, the DNA is TGTGCCACCGGTGGGGACAGAAGGGATGAGCAGTTCTTC. Its translation: CATGGDRRDEQFF.

This rearrangement joins TRBV11-3 to TRBJ1-1; 7 bases match TRBD1. This CDR3 has 13 amino acids. Per the germline V gene, CDR1 is SGHNT and CDR2 is YENEEA. The V segment lost 3 bases and the J segment 3 bases; nucleotides outside the gene matches: 1. In DNA, the CDR3 is TGTGCCAGCAGCTTGGGACAGCACACTGAAGCTTTCTTT. Translation gives CASSLGQHTEAFF.

This clone is a singleton in its sample. The CDR3 reads CASSVGGQETQYF. DNA of the CDR3: TGCGCCAGCAGTGTAGGCGGTCAAGAGACCCAGTACTTC. This chain links TRBV10-1 with TRBJ2-5; the D is unclear. Germline CDR1 WNHNN, CDR2 SYGVQD (reference sequence). CDR3 length equals 13 residues. V was trimmed by 4 bases and J by 2 bases, leaving 8 bases between them.

The chain has TRBV11-2 and TRBJ2-1, with 9 bases identical to TRBD1. In germline, CDR1 is SGHAT, CDR2 FQNNGV. V lost 5 bases, J lost 1 base, and 6 bases stayed unmatched. The length of the CDR3 is 16 residues. CDR3 sequence: CASSHRQGDSYNEQFF. The CDR3 coding sequence is TGTGCCAGCAGCCACAGACAGGGGGATTCCTACAATGAGCAGTTCTTC.